The 9 T cell receptor beta chains reported below all come from one sample, sequenced in a study of shared clonotypes between healthy human individuals. Naive CD8 cells lacked CD45RO and underwent positive selection for CCR7, leaving out terminally differentiated effector memory CD45RA+ cells. TCRdb's copy holds only in-frame clones and misses some; the assay was immunoSEQ multiplex PCR. The table shows 2 million or so clones, with around 96% occurring only once. Sequencing was done on a sample of naive CD8+ T cells sorted from blood. All receptors come from a man between 18 and 35 years old in good health.

The rearrangement links TRBV19 to TRBJ1-2; possibly TRBD1 for D (5 bases). Trimming left V 6 bases short and J 2 bases short, with 13 bases between. The germline CDR1 and CDR2 sequences are LNHDA and SQIVND (reference sequence). This CDR3 is built from 14 residues. The CDR3 region has the DNA TGTGCCAGTAGAATAAGGGGAAGAAACTATGGCTACACCTTC. It translates to CASRIRGRNYGYTF.

This chain uses TRBV7-9 with TRBJ2-1; D may be TRBD1 (6 bases). Germline V CDR1 and CDR2: SEHNR, FQNEAQ (reference sequence). Trimming left V 2 bases short and J 4 bases short, with 15 bases between. The CDR3 is 16 amino acids. This chain's CDR3 is CASSLSFGTSYNEQFF. The CDR3 bases are TGTGCCAGCAGCTTATCCTTTGGGACATCATACAATGAGCAGTTCTTC.

This clone is a singleton in its sample. The chain carries TRBV15 and TRBJ2-5; 7 bases map to TRBD1. This CDR3 has 16 residues. The junction had 10 bases not matched to a gene; V was cut back by 5 bases and J by 1 base. The germline CDR1 and CDR2 sequences are LNHNV and YYDKDF (reference sequence). CDR3 sequence reads: CATSGVTGALQETQYF. CDR3 in DNA: TGTGCCACCAGCGGGGTAACAGGGGCCCTCCAAGAGACCCAGTACTTC.

The rearrangement joins TRBV9 to TRBJ1-1; D possibly corresponds to TRBD1 (5 bases). The V gene lost 4 bases and the J gene lost 6 bases, with 19 bases spanning the gap. Germline CDR1 SGDLS, CDR2 YYNGEE. The CDR3 is 15 amino acids. The CDR3 DNA reads as TGTGCCAGCAGCCTGGAATGGGGGGGAGGGTCTGAAGCTTTCTTT. Translation gives CASSLEWGGGSEAFF.

The chain uses TRBV18 and TRBJ2-5; weak D call: TRBD2 (5 bases). Germline V lookup: CDR1 KGHSH, CDR2 LQKENI. This CDR3 has 15 amino acids. Between the trimmed V and J ends, which lost 2 bases and 5 bases, there was a span of 15 bases. CDR3 sequence (DNA): TGTGCCAGCTCACCAGGTGTTAGCGCGAGGGAGACCCAGTACTTC. This gives the protein CASSPGVSARETQYF.

The gene calls are TRBV2 and TRBJ2-3; 9 nucleotides agree with TRBD2. Trimming took 2 bases from V and 3 from J; bases not matched to a gene: 6. CDR1 is SNHLY, CDR2 FYNNEI, per germline. The CDR3 spans 16 residues. CDR3 bases: TGTGCCAGCAGTGAATGGGCTAGCGGGGAAACAGATACGCAGTATTTT. Its protein is CASSEWASGETDTQYF.

With regard to this clone: This sample also contains other DNA sequences that code for the same CDR3. The rearrangement links TRBV5-4 to TRBJ2-5, with D unclear. CDR3 size: 13 residues. CDR1 and CDR2 from the germline V gene are SGHNT and YYREEE (reference sequence). V dropped 0 bases and J dropped 3 bases, with 6 bases sitting between them. The CDR3 DNA reads as TGTGCCAGCAGCTTGGTCGGTGAAGAGACCCAGTACTTC. This gives the protein CASSLVGEETQYF. Using reference TRBV5-4 and TRBJ2-5 for the parts outside the CDR3, the full variable domain is ETGVTQSPTHLIKTRGQQVTLRCSSQSGHNTVSWYQQALGQGPQFIFQYYREEENGRGNFPPRFSGLQFPNYSSELNVNALELDDSALYLCASSLVGEETQYFGPGTRLLVL.

The chain has TRBV27 and TRBJ2-3, with D possibly TRBD2 on 5 matching bases. V was pared by 4 bases and J by 2 bases, with 10 bases between. Germline values: CDR1 MNHEY, CDR2 SMNVEV (reference sequence). The CDR3 is 14 residues long. In DNA form, the CDR3 reads TGTGCCAGCAGTTCCCCGGGGAACACAGATACGCAGTATTTT. It codes for CASSSPGNTDTQYF.

The V and J genes are TRBV4-1 and TRBJ1-5, with no clear D. The germline V gene encodes CDR1 MGHRA and CDR2 YSYEKL. Trimming removed 4 bases from V and 0 bases from J, with 13 bases in between. The CDR3 runs to 16 residues. The CDR3 loop is CASSPTPGTSNQPQHF. In nucleotides, the CDR3 is TGCGCCAGCAGCCCCACCCCCGGCACTAGCAATCAGCCCCAGCATTTT.